Below, 24 T cell receptor beta chains from the same sample are listed, as sequenced in a study of T cells in Graves' hyperthyroidism and ophthalmopathy. From RNA transcripts, TCR beta CDR3 regions were amplified. The HTBI primer set served for first-round RT-PCR of the TCR CDR3. TCRdb fed the multiplex PCR reads into MiXCR, producing one record per CDR3 protein. The table shows approximately 400,000 distinct CDR3 sequences, with about 19% occurring only once. Sequenced input: blood. The receptors were gathered from a young woman with Graves' hyperthyroidism.

This clonotype was observed a few times. V and J are TRBV12-3 or TRBV12-4 and TRBJ2-4; D is possibly TRBD1 or TRBD2 (5 bases each). The V gene lost 0 bases and the J gene lost 14 bases, with 17 bases spanning the gap. There are 14 residues in the CDR3. The CDR3 bases are TGTGCCAGCAGTTTAGCGGGACCCCCGACTGCAAAGTACTTC. Translating it yields CASSLAGPPTAKYF.

This clonotype was detected ten times or more. V is TRBV5-1 and J is TRBJ2-7; TRBD1 agrees at 8 bases. Unmatched junction bases numbered 8, after V lost 2 bases and J lost 4 bases. CDR1 is SGHRS, CDR2 YFSETQ, per germline. The CDR3 has 15 amino acids. CDR3 region: CASSLTGTGAYEQYF. The CDR3 nucleotides are TGCGCCAGCAGCTTAACCGGGACAGGAGCTTACGAGCAGTACTTC.

This clonotype was detected many times. The V gene is TRBV11-2, the J gene TRBJ1-2, with D perhaps matching TRBD1 (5 bases). The CDR3 spans 15 residues. Germline lookup yields CDR1 SGHAT and CDR2 FQNNGV. V shed 1 base and J shed 3 bases, with 12 bases lying between them. The CDR3 loop is CASSLAGGGYYGYTF. The CDR3 DNA is TGTGCCAGCAGCTTAGCTGGGGGGGGTTACTATGGCTACACCTTC.

This clonotype has only a few counts. The chain employs TRBV12-3 or TRBV12-4 and TRBJ2-1, with 9 positions matching TRBD1. The junction had 7 bases not matched to a gene; V was cut back by 5 bases and J by 5 bases. The CDR3 is 15 amino acids. The CDR3 protein is CASSQTGGLDNEQFF. The CDR3 DNA reads as TGTGCCAGCAGTCAGACAGGGGGGCTGGACAATGAGCAGTTCTTC.

The chain combines TRBV20-1 with TRBJ2-7, with unresolved D. Trimming removed 3 bases at V and 7 bases at J, with 13 bases between. The CDR3 has 12 amino acids. CDR1 is DFQATT, CDR2 SNEGSKA, per germline (reference sequence). The DNA of the CDR3 is TGCAGTGCTAGGGCCGACTGGTGGGAGCAGTACTTC. It specifies CSARADWWEQYF.

This clonotype was seen ten or more times. This rearrangement joins TRBV30 to TRBJ1-5; a possible D gene is TRBD1 (5 bases). V lost 5 bases, J lost 3 bases, and 11 bases lay in between. The V gene's germline CDR1 is GTSNPN and CDR2 SVGIG (reference sequence). CDR3 length: 13 amino acids. The CDR3, as DNA: TGTGCCTGGGGAACAGGTTACAATCAGCCCCAGCATTTT. Translating it yields CAWGTGYNQPQHF.

The sample holds many counts of this clonotype. The rearrangement joins TRBV11-1 to TRBJ2-2; no clear D. V was shortened by 1 base and J by 0 bases, with 6 bases between the two germline ends. The CDR3 is 15 amino acids. Germline loops: CDR1 SGHAT, CDR2 FQDESV (reference sequence). The CDR3 spells CASSLGAANTGELFF. As DNA, the CDR3 is TGTGCCAGCAGCTTAGGGGCTGCGAACACCGGGGAGCTGTTTTTT.

This clonotype was seen more than once but under ten times. This chain links TRBV2 with TRBJ1-3; D is unclear. Germline CDR1 and CDR2: SNHLY and FYNNEI. The ends were cut back, 5 bases at V and 6 bases at J, with 8 bases in the middle. The CDR3 loop spans 12 amino acids. The DNA for the CDR3 is TGTGCCAGCAGTAGGGTTGAAAACACCATATATTTT. Protein: CASSRVENTIYF. Full variable domain (missing parts from reference TRBV2 and TRBJ1-3): EPEVTQTPSHQVTQMGQEVILRCVPISNHLYFYWYRQILGQKVEFLVSFYNNEISEKSEIFDDQFSVERPDGSNFTLKIRSTKLEDSAMYFCASSRVENTIYFGEGSWLTVV.

This sequence joins TRBV6-1 and TRBJ2-5; D is unresolved. CDR1 and CDR2 (germline): MNHNS, SASEGT. With 0 bases removed from V and 7 bases from J, the gap between germline ends came to 9 bases. The CDR3 contains 13 residues. CDR3: CASSEAFTGTQYF. The DNA of the CDR3 is TGTGCCAGCAGTGAAGCCTTTACGGGGACCCAGTACTTC.

The CDR3 region is CASSLVFGRQGDQPQHF. DNA for the CDR3: TGTGCCAGCAGCTTAGTATTTGGTCGGCAGGGAGATCAGCCCCAGCATTTT. The chain combines TRBV7-6 with TRBJ1-5; TRBD1 is a possible D gene (5 bases). Per germline, CDR1 SGHVS and CDR2 FNYEAQ. The CDR3 consists of 17 residues. V was shortened by 1 base and J by 5 bases, with 18 bases between the two germline ends.

This chain connects TRBV28 to TRBJ2-3, with TRBD2 matching over 7 bases. The germline V gene has CDR1 MDHEN and CDR2 SYDVKM. This CDR3 has 15 amino acids. With 5 bases clipped from V and 3 bases from J, the junction kept 8 bases outside the gene matches. CDR3 amino acids: CASSLKGGGTDTQYF. The CDR3 DNA is TGTGCCAGCAGTCTTAAGGGCGGGGGAACAGATACGCAGTATTTT.

This clonotype was observed at least ten times. This chain uses TRBV20-1 with TRBJ1-5; D might be TRBD1 (6 bases). From germline, CDR1 is DFQATT and CDR2 SNEGSKA (reference sequence). Trimming took off 5 bases at V and 7 bases at J, with 24 bases between the two ends. CDR3 length: 16 residues. The CDR3 sequence: CSAEGGRVNGGQPQHF. CDR3 sequence (DNA): TGCAGTGCTGAGGGGGGAAGGGTCAACGGAGGACAGCCCCAGCATTTT.

This clonotype was counted many times. The J gene is TRBJ2-7, the V gene TRBV7-9; the D call may be TRBD1 or TRBD2 (5 bases each). The germline gives CDR1 SEHNR, CDR2 FQNEAQ (reference sequence). Trimming cost V 5 bases and J 3 bases, with 17 bases left between them. The CDR3 runs 15 residues. The CDR3 nucleotides are TGTGCCAGCAGCCAGGTGGGGACGTACGACTACGAGCAGTACTTC. Amino acids: CASSQVGTYDYEQYF.

This clonotype was counted ten times or more. The rearrangement links TRBV12-3 or TRBV12-4 to TRBJ2-5; perhaps TRBD1 as D (6 bases). The CDR3 has 15 amino acids. The V gene lost 3 bases and the J gene lost 3 bases, with 14 bases spanning the gap. DNA for the CDR3: TGTGCCAGCAGTTTCGACCGGGACACTAAAGAGACCCAGTACTTC. It encodes CASSFDRDTKETQYF.

This clonotype was seen at least ten times. The chain links TRBV10-3 to TRBJ1-3; D gene uncertain. The CDR3 contains 14 residues. Germline loops: CDR1 ENHRY, CDR2 SYGVKD. Trimming shortened V by 6 bases and J by 4 bases, and 13 bases separated the two germline ends. CDR3 protein: CAISPGTEGNTIYF. CDR3 in DNA: TGTGCCATCAGCCCAGGTACCGAAGGAAACACCATATATTTT.

As to this clonotype: A clone one base away is much larger, so this may be a read error. The genes are TRBV7-8 and TRBJ2-2; D may correspond to TRBD1 or TRBD2 (6 bases each). Germline lookup yields CDR1 SGHVS and CDR2 FQNEAQ. The CDR3 has 18 amino acids. In DNA, the CDR3 is TGTGCCAGCAGCTTAGACCTGGGGGGCAGGGCGAACACCGGGGAGCTGTTGTTT. Its translation is CASSLDLGGRANTGELLF. Together with reference TRBV7-8 and TRBJ2-2, the CDR3 gives the full variable domain: GAGVSQSPRYKVAKRGQDVALRCDPISGHVSLFWYQQALGQGPEFLTYFQNEAQLDKSGLPSDRFFAERPEGSVSTLKIQRTQQEDSAVYLCASSLDLGGRANTGELLFGEGSRLTVL.

The chain uses TRBV28 and TRBJ2-4, with 9 bases fitting TRBD1. J lost 2 bases, V lost 4 bases, and 6 bases had no gene match. The length of the CDR3 is 16 residues. Germline loops: CDR1 MDHEN, CDR2 SYDVKM. CDR3 residues: CASSYYRGRPKNIQYF. The DNA for the CDR3 is TGTGCCAGCAGTTACTACAGGGGGCGCCCCAAAAACATTCAGTACTTC. The variable domain in full, completed from reference TRBV28 and TRBJ2-4, reads DVKVTQSSRYLVKRTGEKVFLECVQDMDHENMFWYRQDPGLGLRLIYFSYDVKMKEKGDIPEGYSVSREKKERFSLILESASTNQTSMYLCASSYYRGRPKNIQYFGAGTRLSVL.

This clonotype has ten or more counts. The CDR3 region is CATLEGNYGYTF. The CDR3 DNA sequence: TGTGCCACTTTAGAGGGGAACTATGGCTACACCTTC. The V gene is TRBV6-1, the J gene TRBJ1-2; tentative D call: TRBD1 (5 bases). There are 12 residues in the CDR3. Germline lookup yields CDR1 MNHNS and CDR2 SASEGT. Trimming took off 10 bases at V and 2 bases at J, with 11 bases between the two ends.

In regard to this clonotype: Because it lacks the conserved phenylalanine or tryptophan at the end, this CDR3 is likely a read error. V is TRBV12-3 or TRBV12-4 and J is TRBJ1-2; 8 bases map to TRBD1. The junction had 13 bases not matched to a gene; V was cut back by 5 bases and J by 8 bases. The CDR3 is made up of 15 amino acids. CDR3 region: CASSPSGTGVEGYTY. CDR3 sequence (DNA): TGTGCCAGCAGTCCCTCCGGGACAGGAGTAGAAGGCTACACCTAC.

The chain recombines TRBV4-1 with TRBJ1-5; TRBD1 agrees at 7 bases. Losses at the gene ends were 3 bases for V and 0 bases for J; bases not matched to a gene: 11. In germline, CDR1 is MGHRA, CDR2 YSYEKL. CDR3 length equals 18 residues. CDR3 nucleotide sequence: TGCGCCAGCAGCCACGGTGTCAGGGGGTACTATAGCAATCAGCCCCAGCATTTT. Its protein is CASSHGVRGYYSNQPQHF.

CDR3 region: CASSLTGTGRQPQHF. CDR3 nucleotide sequence: TGTGCCAGCAGCTTAACCGGGACAGGGCGTCAGCCCCAGCATTTT. V and J are TRBV7-3 and TRBJ1-5; TRBD1 agrees at 9 bases. The CDR3 has 15 residues. Germline CDR1 is SGHTA and CDR2 is FQGTGA. Trimming took 0 bases from V and 6 from J; bases not matched to a gene: 3.

The V and J genes are TRBV18 and TRBJ2-3; D remains ambiguous. V dropped 3 bases and J dropped 3 bases, with 7 bases sitting between them. The CDR3 is 13 amino acids. The germline V gene has CDR1 KGHSH and CDR2 LQKENI. The CDR3 is CASSPPLTDTQYF. CDR3 nucleotide sequence: TGTGCCAGCTCACCTCCTTTAACAGATACGCAGTATTTT.

Many counts were recorded for this clonotype. The CDR3 is CSWTRDGYSYEQYF. The CDR3 region has the DNA TGCAGTTGGACCCGAGACGGATATTCCTACGAGCAGTACTTC. V is TRBV20-1 and J is TRBJ2-7; D unresolved. The length of the CDR3 is 14 residues. Trimming removed 8 bases at V and 1 base at J, with 18 bases between. Germline V gene lookup returns CDR1 DFQATT and CDR2 SNEGSKA (reference sequence).

A note on this clonotype: A read error is possible here, since a much larger clone lies one base away. The gene calls are TRBV19 and TRBJ1-5; tentatively, D is TRBD1 (5 bases). Germline CDR1 LNHDA, CDR2 SQIVND (reference sequence). The CDR3 has 13 residues. The CDR3 here is CTSSMSGHQPQHF. The CDR3 nucleotides read TGTACCAGTAGTATGTCAGGGCATCAGCCCCAGCATTTT.